The next 8 T cell receptor beta chains were all read from a single sample in a study of blood T cell repertoires in COVID-19 (dated by TCRdb to 2018 to 2020). Libraries were built with the immunoSEQ multiplex PCR assay. Here the immuneACCESS table is served through TCRdb, limited to in-frame sequences with V and J called. Missing clones are a known gap in these copies; in checked studies unresolved V genes cover under half, and the rest lacks a known reason. This sample gives around 130,000 clones in total; more than 80% of them show up just once. 3.5% to 5% of the sample is held by the ten biggest clonotypes. Sequencing input: peripheral blood. Receptors originate from a human donor in a cohort sampled during active COVID-19.

J is TRBJ2-1 and V is TRBV2; the match to TRBD1 covers 11 bases. CDR1 is SNHLY, CDR2 FYNNEI, per germline. Unmatched junction bases numbered 6, after V lost 5 bases and J lost 3 bases. The length of the CDR3 is 16 residues. CDR3: CASSIGTGGIYNEQFF. CDR3 in DNA: TGTGCCAGCAGTATAGGGACAGGGGGAATCTACAATGAGCAGTTCTTC.

V gene TRBV5-8 combines with J gene TRBJ1-1; tentatively, D is TRBD1 (5 bases). The CDR3 loop spans 16 amino acids. Deletions cut 0 bases from V and 6 bases from J, with 18 bases between. Germline V gene data show CDR1 as SGHTS and CDR2 as YDEGEE. CDR3 bases: TGTGCCAGCAGCTTGGATTCGGGCAGGGTATCATCTGAAGCTTTCTTT. This encodes CASSLDSGRVSSEAFF.

The chain uses TRBV6-5 and TRBJ1-2; TRBD1 aligns across 10 bases. The junction had 0 bases not matched to a gene; V was cut back by 6 bases and J by 2 bases. This CDR3 is built from 13 residues. Germline CDR1 reads MNHEY; CDR2 reads SVGAGI. The CDR3 coding sequence is TGTGCCAGCAGGGGACAGGGGAACTATGGCTACACCTTC. It encodes CASRGQGNYGYTF.

The genes are TRBV14 and TRBJ2-7; TRBD2 matches 11 bases. The CDR3 sequence is 13 residues long. Germline V gene data show CDR1 as SGHDN and CDR2 as FVKESK. The CDR3 is CASSQTSGRILVV. The CDR3 DNA is TGTGCCAGCAGCCAAACTAGCGGGAGAATTTTGGTTGTC.

This clone was seen ten or more times. The rearrangement joins TRBV19 to TRBJ2-1, with D possibly being TRBD1 (5 bases). The CDR3 sequence is 11 residues long. Germline V gene sequence: CDR1 LNHDA, CDR2 SQIVND (reference sequence). The V end lost 6 bases, the J end lost 11 bases, and 11 bases lay between the germline ends. This CDR3 reads CASSPDIKQFF. CDR3 sequence (DNA): TGTGCCAGTAGCCCGGACATCAAGCAGTTCTTC.

On this clone: The DNA is omitted, as the CDR3 cannot be located on it reliably, and the CDR3 follows TCRdb's listing. This rearrangement joins TRBV3-1 (or the pseudogene TRBV3-2) to TRBJ1-2; the listed D gene, TRBD1, was not tested against the DNA. The germline V gene encodes CDR1 LGHDT and CDR2 YNNKEL (reference sequence). The CDR3 length equals 13 residues, ends included. The CDR3 protein is CASSQVGTGADTF.

CDR3 loop: CASNRDTEAFF. The DNA of the CDR3 is TGTGCCAGCAACAGGGACACTGAAGCTTTCTTT. The chain has TRBV7-2 and TRBJ1-1; TRBD1 might be the D (6 bases). Germline V lookup: CDR1 SGHTA, CDR2 FQGNSA. Trimming shortened V by 7 bases and J by 3 bases, and 6 bases separated the two germline ends. This CDR3 has 11 residues.

The chain carries TRBV7-2 and TRBJ2-3; a possible D gene is TRBD2 (6 bases). V lost 1 base to trimming and J lost 5 bases, with 13 bases between them. The CDR3 runs 15 residues. Germline CDR1 SGHTA, CDR2 FQGNSA. The CDR3 sequence is CASSLVADHRDTQYF. Written as DNA, the CDR3 is TGTGCCAGCAGCTTAGTAGCGGACCACAGAGATACGCAGTATTTT.